This T cell receptor beta chain came from a study of blood T cell repertoires in COVID-19. The CDR3 is made up of 14 amino acids. V lost 1 base and J lost 4, with 11 bases in between. Germline assignment: CDR1 SNHLY and CDR2 FYNNEI. Repertoires were generated with immunoSEQ multiplex PCR, while TCRdb's copy carries only in-frame clones and drops some. The sample shows fewer than 500,000 clones, roughly 90% of them seen only once. The rearrangement joins TRBV2 to TRBJ2-7; TRBD2 is a possible D gene (5 bases). Material: peripheral blood. This clonotype was obtained from a man between 18 and 35 years old with COVID-19, enrolled during active disease. The chain's CDR3 is CASSEETLGYEQYF. The CDR3 nucleotides read TGTGCCAGCAGTGAAGAGACACTAGGGTACGAGCAGTACTTC.